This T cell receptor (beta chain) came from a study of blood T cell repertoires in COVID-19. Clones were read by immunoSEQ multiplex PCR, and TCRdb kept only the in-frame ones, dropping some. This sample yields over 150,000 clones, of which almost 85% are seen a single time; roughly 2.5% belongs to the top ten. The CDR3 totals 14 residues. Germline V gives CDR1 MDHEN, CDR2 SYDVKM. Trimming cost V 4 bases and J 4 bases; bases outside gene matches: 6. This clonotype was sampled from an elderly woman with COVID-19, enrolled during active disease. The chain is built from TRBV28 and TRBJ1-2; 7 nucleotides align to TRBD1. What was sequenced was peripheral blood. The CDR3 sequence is CASSSQGTVYGYTF. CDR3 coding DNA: TGTGCCAGCAGTTCACAAGGGACAGTCTATGGCTACACCTTC.